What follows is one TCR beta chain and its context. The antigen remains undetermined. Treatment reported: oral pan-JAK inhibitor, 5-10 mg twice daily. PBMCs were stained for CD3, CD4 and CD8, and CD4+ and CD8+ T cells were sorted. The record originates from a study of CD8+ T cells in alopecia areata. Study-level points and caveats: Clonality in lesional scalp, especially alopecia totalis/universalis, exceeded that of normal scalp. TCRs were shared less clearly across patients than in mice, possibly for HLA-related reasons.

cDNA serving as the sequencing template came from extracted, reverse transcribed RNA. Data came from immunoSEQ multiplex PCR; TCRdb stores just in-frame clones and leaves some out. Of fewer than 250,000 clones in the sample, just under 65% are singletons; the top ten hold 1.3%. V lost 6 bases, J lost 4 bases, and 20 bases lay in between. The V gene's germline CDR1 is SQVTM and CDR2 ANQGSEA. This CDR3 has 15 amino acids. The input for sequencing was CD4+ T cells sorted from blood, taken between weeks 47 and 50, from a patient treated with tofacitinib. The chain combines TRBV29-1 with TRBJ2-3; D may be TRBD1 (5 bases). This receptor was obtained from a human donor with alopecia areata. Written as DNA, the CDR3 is TGCAGCGTCGCCGCTGGAGTGGGGCCGGCAGATACGCAGTATTTT. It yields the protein CSVAAGVGPADTQYF.